This T cell receptor beta chain was retrieved from a study of shared clonotypes between healthy human individuals (TCRdb year 2020). Background on the whole study: The cohort comprised a couple of women and a few men aged 18 to 49 years. Libraries were prepared and TCR repertoires were sequenced by different laboratories using diverse techniques, in order to increase sequencing depth and limit assay-specific biases. For each donor, three plates each were used for CD4 naive and CD4 memory, two plates were used for CD8 naive, and one plate was used for CD8 memory. Leukapheresis yielded between about 0.8 and 8.9 billion PBMCs per donor. The study deeply sequenced blood TCR repertoires of five healthy adults to estimate repertoire size and the extent of clonotype sharing between individuals.

The CDR3, from cysteine to phenylalanine, totals 16 residues. Only the CDR3 region is kept as DNA, spanning 48 bases read in frame from base 1. V trim: 7 bases; J trim: 3 bases; unmatched bases: 14. CDR1 and CDR2 are read off the germline V gene as MDHEN and SYDVKM. This clone was recorded only once. This receptor's antigen is unknown. Per-base qualities were not stored, and no clone one base away is much larger. The donors were healthy, HIV-negative adults who had no recently reported acute infections or vaccinations. Every donor was a Caucasian adult living in Nashville, Tennessee, USA. CD4+ T cells were enriched through magnetic negative selection, after which naive cells were positively selected on CD45RA and the remaining negative fraction served as the memory subset. After blood collection by leukapheresis, PBMCs were isolated using Ficoll-Histopaque density gradient centrifugation and then cryopreserved in the vapor phase of liquid nitrogen. Purity and quantity of every magnetically sorted T cell population were checked by analytical flow cytometry. Each sorted fraction had its genomic DNA isolated and then quantified by UV absorbance on a Nanodrop 2000c.

Findings and caveats that apply to the study as a whole: Incomplete sequencing was indicated by rarefaction of sorted-subset datasets, despite the large sequencing depth. Based on pairwise subsampling, the degree of clonotype sharing among donors was expected to be affected by sequencing depth. Across a handful of donors, approximately 5% of naive CD4, 3.5% of naive CD8, around 2.5% of memory CD4, and approximately 0.4% of memory CD8 clonotypes were shared. Sampling was limited to blood, and TCR repertoires in tissue likely differ from TCR repertoires in blood. Higher generation probabilities were observed for clonotypes shared by all four sorted-subset donors than for non-shared clonotypes. Larger estimated clonotype richness was generally found for naive subsets than for memory subsets. The genetic and exposure-history diversity represented was limited by the small number of donors.

Using the deep immunoSEQ assay, TCR CDR3 regions were amplified from genomic DNA by multiplex PCR. For each cell subset, the extracted genomic DNA was distributed evenly across all wells of several immunoSEQ 96-well plates, and each plate served as one replicate. For sorted subsets, 200 to 250 ng of genomic DNA, equivalent to around 30,000 T cell genomes, went into each replicate PCR. The purified libraries were quantified using a Qubit 3.0 fluorometer, sized with a Bioanalyzer 2100, and then quantified again using the KAPA Library Quantification kit. Each immunoSEQ 96-well plate was sequenced on its own single-read 150-cycle Illumina NextSeq 550 flow cell. As for how the authors treated the data: Because only junctional sequences without quality scores were contained in the immunoSEQ output, filtering matching that applied to full-length reads could not be performed. To assign V/J genes and CDR3, sequences were annotated against IMGT germline references using PyIR, a Python wrapper for IgBLAST v1.9. Reads were removed for weak V/J assignments (E-value above 1e-6), missing CDR3, stop codons, out-of-frame junctions, or ambiguous translated residues. V3J clonotypes were defined as sequences sharing the same inferred V gene, J gene, and CDR3 amino acid sequence. Percentage overlap between repertoires was calculated by dividing the number of shared unique clonotypes by the size of the smaller repertoire. Repertoire richness was assessed with RTK rarefaction, the Chao1 estimator, and Recon v2.1 estimates of unobserved clonotypes. OLGA was used to compute generation probabilities for all TCRbeta clonotypes that the gDNA method yielded from a few donors. Drawn from immuneACCESS, this table holds only the in-frame rearrangements with V and J called that TCRdb kept. Clones are partly lost; checked studies trace under half to an unresolved V gene and leave the rest unexplained. For V, J and clone size, that table is used; D and trimming come from the DNA. The sample table shows about 2.3 million clones, and about nine tenths are seen once. The ten top clones hold 0.3% to 0.45% of the sample.

The material sequenced was naive CD4+ T cells from PBMCs. The sample's cell subset or site label, decoded: CD45RA+ positively selected. The V and J genes are TRBV28 and TRBJ1-2, and TRBD1 aligns with 7 junction nucleotides. The source is a young man in good health. Some clones in this sample may be carry-over from other donors' samples. The CDR3 sequence is CASTSFRGGGYYGYTF. The DNA is as follows: TGTGCCAGCACCTCTTTTAGAGGGGGCGGTTACTATGGCTACACCTTC.